The source of this T cell receptor beta chain is a study of blood T cell repertoires in COVID-19. Whole-study context: In each case, the material was cDNA or gDNA derived from T cells, B-cell-depleted T cells, or PBMCs.

Original processing methods: From reference gene primer amplification, estimates of nucleated cell counts were derived. The repertoire was sequenced with immunoSEQ multiplex PCR; TCRdb's copy has only in-frame clones and lacks some. V, J and clone size are taken as reported in that table, and D and trimming were inferred from the DNA itself. The table has around 200,000 clones, approximately 85% seen once. The sequenced sample consisted of peripheral blood. This clonotype was obtained from a woman older than 75 with acute or convalescent COVID-19.

The CDR3 DNA is TGTGCCAGCAGCTATTACCGCCAGGGGCGGGCGGGAAACACCATATATTTT. This sequence encodes CASSYYRQGRAGNTIYF. The chain has TRBV7-2 and TRBJ1-3; weak D call: TRBD1 (6 bases). Trimming left V 4 bases short and J 4 bases short, with 20 bases between. Germline V gene data show CDR1 as SGHTA and CDR2 as FQGNSA. This CDR3 spans 17 amino acids. The full variable domain, in which reference TRBV7-2 and TRBJ1-3 provide the parts outside the CDR3, is GAGVSQSPSNKVTEKGKDVELRCDPISGHTALYWYRQSLGQGLEFLIYFQGNSAPDKSGLPSDRFSAERTGGSVSTLTIQRTQQEDSAVYLCASSYYRQGRAGNTIYFGEGSWLTVV.